The 30 T cell receptor beta chains listed next were all sequenced from one sample in a study of identical twins. From the 5' RACE reads, TCRdb called clonotypes with MiXCR, one entry per CDR3 protein. The sample records 450,000 to 650,000 distinct CDR3 sequences, approximately 14% being singletons. These same data were also listed under a study on yellow fever vaccine responses in identical twins.

The sequenced sample was CD4+ T cells sorted from blood. These receptors originate from a woman aged 18-35 years in good health.

This chain joins TRBV5-1 and TRBJ2-2, with TRBD2 matching 8 bases. Germline V gives CDR1 SGHRS, CDR2 YFSETQ. CDR3 length equals 16 residues. V dropped 4 bases and J dropped 4; count of bases not matched to a gene: 9. The CDR3 bases are TGCGCCAGCAGCAGACTAGCGACGGGGGGCACCGGGGAGCTGTTTTTT. Translating it yields CASSRLATGGTGELFF.

The chain has TRBV19 and TRBJ1-5; D not resolved. The CDR3 consists of 15 residues. Germline V gene sequence: CDR1 LNHDA, CDR2 SQIVND (reference sequence). The V end lost 1 base, the J end lost 6 bases, and 13 bases lay between the germline ends. For the CDR3, the DNA is TGTGCCAGTAGTATAGGCACAGAAGTCAGTCAGCCCCAGCATTTT. Protein: CASSIGTEVSQPQHF.

This clonotype was detected only a few times. J is TRBJ2-3 and V is TRBV3-1; D uncertain. The germline V gene has CDR1 LGHDT and CDR2 YNNKEL (reference sequence). Trimming left V 1 base short and J 4 bases short, with 15 bases between. The CDR3 sequence is 16 residues long. CDR3 sequence reads: CASSQGLDRRADTQYF. CDR3 in DNA: TGTGCCAGCAGCCAAGGCCTAGACCGAAGGGCAGATACGCAGTATTTT.

The chain joins TRBV29-1 to TRBJ2-1; TRBD1 agrees at 9 bases. This CDR3 comprises 14 residues. The ends lost 5 bases at V and 6 bases at J; junction bases unmatched: 8. Germline assignment: CDR1 SQVTM and CDR2 ANQGSEA. The CDR3 DNA follows: TGCAGCGTTAAATACAGGGGGCCGGCCAATGAGCAGTTCTTC. It codes for CSVKYRGPANEQFF.

CDR3 loop: CASSPTSGRGTGELFF. CDR3 DNA: TGTGCCAGCAGCCCCACTAGCGGGAGAGGGACCGGGGAGCTGTTTTTT. The genes are TRBV3-1 and TRBJ2-2; the match to TRBD2 covers 11 bases. The ends lost 4 bases at V and 5 bases at J; junction bases unmatched: 6. CDR1 and CDR2 (germline): LGHDT, YNNKEL (reference sequence). The CDR3 loop spans 16 amino acids.

The chain couples TRBV3-1 to TRBJ2-1; TRBD2 might be the D (5 bases). The germline CDR1 and CDR2 sequences are LGHDT and YNNKEL (reference sequence). This CDR3 has 12 amino acids. V was pared by 4 bases and J by 13 bases, with 14 bases between. CDR3: CASSPDFFHQFF. The CDR3 coding sequence is TGTGCCAGCAGCCCGGACTTTTTCCACCAGTTCTTC.

V is TRBV6-1 and J is TRBJ1-1; a possible D gene is TRBD1 (5 bases). Germline CDR1 is MNHNS and CDR2 is SASEGT. This CDR3 comprises 14 residues. The germline V and J ends were trimmed by 6 bases and 5 bases, with 16 bases remaining between them. The chain's CDR3 is CASSNAGPGTEAFF. The DNA of the CDR3 is TGTGCCAGCAGCAACGCGGGGCCGGGGACTGAAGCTTTCTTT.

A few counts support this clonotype. This chain joins TRBV18 and TRBJ2-7; D perhaps matches TRBD2 (5 bases). The V end lost 5 bases, the J end lost 7 bases, and 15 bases lay between the germline ends. Looked up from germline, CDR1 is KGHSH and CDR2 is LQKENI. The CDR3 has 13 residues. The CDR3 loop is CASSLGAGSEQYF. CDR3 in DNA: TGTGCCAGCTCATTAGGTGCGGGTAGTGAGCAGTACTTC.

This clonotype was observed a few times. V is TRBV7-9 and J is TRBJ2-1; 13 nucleotides agree with TRBD2. Germline assignment: CDR1 SEHNR and CDR2 FQNEAQ (reference sequence). Losses at the gene ends were 5 bases for V and 4 bases for J; bases not matched to a gene: 2. The CDR3 is made up of 15 amino acids. This CDR3 is CASSELAGGYNEQFF. The CDR3 DNA sequence: TGTGCCAGCAGCGAACTAGCGGGAGGGTACAATGAGCAGTTCTTC.

This clonotype showed up just a few times. The chain has TRBV20-1 and TRBJ2-1; TRBD1 agrees at 8 bases. V was pared by 0 bases and J by 4 bases, with 5 bases of the junction left unmatched. The CDR3 length is 15 residues. The germline V gene has CDR1 DFQATT and CDR2 SNEGSKA (reference sequence). CDR3 protein: CSAREGQVLYNEQFF. CDR3 coding DNA: TGCAGTGCTAGAGAGGGACAGGTACTTTACAATGAGCAGTTCTTC.

The genes are TRBV15 and TRBJ1-4; D is ambiguous. The CDR3 is made up of 12 amino acids. V shed 1 base and J shed 8 bases, with 5 bases lying between them. Per the germline V gene, CDR1 is LNHNV and CDR2 is YYDKDF (reference sequence). CDR3 sequence reads: CATSRVAEKLFF. Written as DNA, the CDR3 is TGTGCCACCAGCAGAGTCGCCGAAAAACTGTTTTTT. Full variable domain (missing parts from reference TRBV15 and TRBJ1-4): DAMVIQNPRYQVTQFGKPVTLSCSQTLNHNVMYWYQQKSSQAPKLLFHYYDKDFNNEADTPDNFQSRRPNTSFCFLDIRSPGLGDTAMYLCATSRVAEKLFFGSGTQLSVL.

This clonotype showed up just a few times. V gene TRBV28 combines with J gene TRBJ1-1; no clear D. This CDR3 is 11 amino acids long. Trimming stripped 5 bases from V and 7 bases from J, with 8 bases between. CDR1 and CDR2 from the germline V gene are MDHEN and SYDVKM. CDR3 sequence (DNA): TGTGCCAGCAGTCTCAGCAGTGAAGCTTTCTTT. Its protein product is CASSLSSEAFF.

The chain has TRBV14 and TRBJ2-2; D gene unclear. The germline V and J ends were trimmed by 1 base and 4 bases, with 10 bases remaining between them. The CDR3 length is 15 residues. In germline, CDR1 is SGHDN, CDR2 FVKESK. CDR3 protein: CASSQVPGTTGELFF. The CDR3 DNA reads TGTGCCAGCAGCCAAGTGCCGGGTACCACCGGGGAGCTGTTTTTT.

This rearrangement joins TRBV29-1 to TRBJ2-7, with 11 nucleotides matching TRBD2. Trimming at V came to 4 bases and at J to 0 bases, leaving 5 bases not matched to a gene. Per the germline V gene, CDR1 is SQVTM and CDR2 is ANQGSEA. The CDR3 contains 15 residues. The CDR3 bases are TGCAGCGTTGTTCCGGGACTAGCGGCCTCCTACGAGCAGTACTTC. Encoded protein: CSVVPGLAASYEQYF.

The chain has TRBV5-1 and TRBJ2-3; 8 bases are a match to TRBD2. CDR1 and CDR2 (germline): SGHRS, YFSETQ. The CDR3 has 16 residues. After removal of 4 bases from V and 4 bases from J, the junction contained 11 bases not matched to a gene. CDR3 nucleotide sequence: TGCGCCAGCAGCCCGGGAGAGCGGGAGTTGGCAGATACGCAGTATTTT. Its protein product is CASSPGERELADTQYF.

The chain combines TRBV15 with TRBJ1-5; perhaps TRBD1 as D (5 bases). The CDR3 length is 16 residues. Germline values: CDR1 LNHNV, CDR2 YYDKDF (reference sequence). Trimming removed 1 base at V and 9 bases at J, with 19 bases between. CDR3 in DNA: TGTGCCACCAGCAGAGGTCTACTAGGGACCCCTAGGCCCCAGCATTTT. Its translation is CATSRGLLGTPRPQHF.

The chain uses TRBV7-8 and TRBJ1-5; the match to TRBD1 covers 10 bases. The V gene end was trimmed by 5 bases and the J gene end by 4 bases; junction bases not matched to a gene: 11. This CDR3 has 17 residues. The germline CDR1 and CDR2 sequences are SGHVS and FQNEAQ. In nucleotides, the CDR3 is TGTGCCAGCAGCCTACCGACTAGACAGGGGGCTAATCAGCCCCAGCATTTT. As protein: CASSLPTRQGANQPQHF.

V is TRBV12-3 or TRBV12-4 and J is TRBJ2-3; D is uncertain. V lost 5 bases and J 7 bases, leaving 10 bases between the germline ends. The CDR3 contains 12 residues. CDR3 DNA sequence: TGTGCCAGCAGTCCCACCCAGAATACGCAGTATTTT. It encodes CASSPTQNTQYF.

This clonotype was observed many times. The rearrangement links TRBV12-3 or TRBV12-4 to TRBJ1-2, with D possibly TRBD1 on 5 matching bases. V lost 2 bases and J lost 8, with 9 bases in between. This CDR3 spans 12 amino acids. The CDR3 spells CASSLQGFGYTF. The CDR3 DNA reads TGTGCCAGCAGTTTACAGGGATTCGGCTACACCTTC.

This clonotype was observed a handful of times. This sequence joins TRBV4-2 and TRBJ2-2; the match to TRBD2 covers 8 bases. The CDR3 covers 16 residues. Trimming at V came to 0 bases and at J to 6 bases, leaving 6 bases not matched to a gene. Per the germline V gene, CDR1 is LGHNA and CDR2 is YNFKEQ. CDR3 residues: CASSQDWSGGAGELFF. CDR3 in DNA: TGTGCCAGCAGCCAAGATTGGTCGGGAGGGGCCGGGGAGCTGTTTTTT.

The CDR3 DNA follows: TGTGCCAGCAGCGGAGAGACTAGCGGGCTTGGGGAGCTGTTTTTT. Protein product: CASSGETSGLGELFF. This sequence joins TRBV7-2 and TRBJ2-2; TRBD2 matches 10 bases. The V and J ends lost 5 bases and 8 bases, in that order; junction bases with no gene match: 8. The CDR3 is 15 amino acids. CDR1 and CDR2 (germline): SGHTA, FQGNSA. Full variable domain (remainder filled in from reference TRBV7-2 and TRBJ2-2): GAGVSQSPSNKVTEKGKDVELRCDPISGHTALYWYRQSLGQGLEFLIYFQGNSAPDKSGLPSDRFSAERTGGSVSTLTIQRTQQEDSAVYLCASSGETSGLGELFFGEGSRLTVL.

In this sample, this clonotype turned up a few times. V gene TRBV29-1 combines with J gene TRBJ2-2; 12 bases map to TRBD2. There are 14 residues in the CDR3. V lost 7 bases and J lost 7; bases outside the gene matches: 7. Germline-derived CDR1 and CDR2 are SQVTM and ANQGSEA. The CDR3 bases are TGCAGCGGCAGGACTAGCGGGACGGACGGGGAGCTGTTTTTT. Translating gives CSGRTSGTDGELFF.

This clonotype was recorded many times. The chain combines TRBV12-3 or TRBV12-4 with TRBJ1-1, with D unclear. The CDR3 runs 15 residues. Trimming removed 2 bases from V and 0 bases from J, with 10 bases in between. CDR3 nucleotide sequence: TGTGCCAGCAGTTTAAGGGCAGCAATGAACACTGAAGCTTTCTTT. Encoded protein: CASSLRAAMNTEAFF.

The chain combines TRBV20-1 with TRBJ2-1, with TRBD2 matching over 11 bases. V gave up 5 bases and J gave up 3 bases; unmatched junction bases: 12. Looked up from germline, CDR1 is DFQATT and CDR2 is SNEGSKA (reference sequence). The CDR3 has 17 residues. The CDR3 coding sequence is TGCAGTGCTGGAACGAGGACGGGGACTAGCGGCTACAATGAGCAGTTCTTC. Translating gives CSAGTRTGTSGYNEQFF.

In its sample, this clonotype was seen many times. The gene calls are TRBV24-1 and TRBJ2-3; TRBD1 is a possible D gene (5 bases). Germline CDR1 is KGHDR and CDR2 is SFDVKD. There are 13 residues in the CDR3. V lost 8 bases to trimming and J lost 3 bases, with 11 bases between them. CDR3 nucleotides: TGTGCCACCATGGGGCTTAGAACAGATACGCAGTATTTT. Encoded protein: CATMGLRTDTQYF.

Written as DNA, the CDR3 is TGTGCCAGCAGACAACAGGGGCTGCCCACAGATACGCAGTATTTT. The encoded protein is CASRQQGLPTDTQYF. The chain couples TRBV12-3 or TRBV12-4 to TRBJ2-3; 7 bases agree with TRBD1. V lost 6 bases and J lost 2; bases outside the gene matches: 8. The CDR3 extends over 15 amino acids.

This rearrangement joins TRBV11-2 to TRBJ2-2; D call uncertain. Germline V lookup: CDR1 SGHAT, CDR2 FQNNGV. There are 14 residues in the CDR3. V lost 5 bases and J lost 1, with 8 bases in between. This CDR3 is CASSNQQNTGELFF. As DNA, the CDR3 is TGTGCCAGCAGCAACCAACAGAACACCGGGGAGCTGTTTTTT.

This clonotype has just a few counts. This chain joins TRBV7-8 and TRBJ2-7; D is tentatively TRBD1 or TRBD2 (5 bases each). Germline V gene data show CDR1 as SGHVS and CDR2 as FQNEAQ. With 2 bases removed from V and 0 bases from J, the gap between germline ends came to 20 bases. The CDR3 sequence is 18 residues long. DNA of the CDR3: TGTGCCAGCAGCTTACCCCGGGACCTTAGAGGGGACTCCTACGAGCAGTACTTC. Translating it yields CASSLPRDLRGDSYEQYF.

V gene TRBV6-2 or TRBV6-3 combines with J gene TRBJ2-7; the D is unclear. V lost 6 bases, J lost 2 bases, and 14 bases lay in between. This CDR3 is built from 14 residues. CDR1 and CDR2 (germline): MNHEY, SVGEGT. In DNA, the CDR3 is TGTGCCAGCAGACCCCCAGCTACTACCTACGAGCAGTACTTC. It is translated as CASRPPATTYEQYF.

Only a few counts were recorded for this clonotype. This chain's CDR3 is CSALSPGLAYNEQFF. In nucleotides, the CDR3 is TGCAGTGCCCTTAGCCCGGGACTAGCCTACAATGAGCAGTTCTTC. The rearrangement uses TRBV20-1 and TRBJ2-1; 8 nucleotides match TRBD2. The CDR3 covers 15 residues. With 6 bases clipped from V and 2 bases from J, the junction kept 9 bases outside the gene matches. Looked up from germline, CDR1 is DFQATT and CDR2 is SNEGSKA (reference sequence).